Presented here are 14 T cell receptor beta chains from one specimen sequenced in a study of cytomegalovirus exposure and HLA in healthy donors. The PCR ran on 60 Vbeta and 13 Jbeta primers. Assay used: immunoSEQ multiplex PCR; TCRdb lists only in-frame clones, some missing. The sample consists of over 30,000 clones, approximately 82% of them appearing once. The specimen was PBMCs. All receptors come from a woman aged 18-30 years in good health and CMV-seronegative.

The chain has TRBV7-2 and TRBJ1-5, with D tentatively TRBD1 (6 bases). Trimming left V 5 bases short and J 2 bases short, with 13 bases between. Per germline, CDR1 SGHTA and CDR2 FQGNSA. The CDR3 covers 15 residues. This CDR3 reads CASSGEQGGNQPQHF. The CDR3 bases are TGTGCCAGCAGCGGTGAACAGGGTGGCAATCAGCCCCAGCATTTT.

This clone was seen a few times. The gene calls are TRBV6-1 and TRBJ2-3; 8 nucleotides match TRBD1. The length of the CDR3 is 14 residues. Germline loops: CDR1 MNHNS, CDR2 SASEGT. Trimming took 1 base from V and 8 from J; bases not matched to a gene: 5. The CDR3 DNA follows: TGTGCCAGCAGTGAAGGACCTACAGGGGGTACGCAGTATTTT. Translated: CASSEGPTGGTQYF.

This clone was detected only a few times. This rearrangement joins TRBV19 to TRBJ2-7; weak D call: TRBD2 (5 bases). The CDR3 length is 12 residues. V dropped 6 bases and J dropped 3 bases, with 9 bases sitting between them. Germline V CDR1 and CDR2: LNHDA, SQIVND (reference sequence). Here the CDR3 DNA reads TGTGCCAGTAGGTCCCGGGGCTACGAGCAGTACTTC. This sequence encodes CASRSRGYEQYF.

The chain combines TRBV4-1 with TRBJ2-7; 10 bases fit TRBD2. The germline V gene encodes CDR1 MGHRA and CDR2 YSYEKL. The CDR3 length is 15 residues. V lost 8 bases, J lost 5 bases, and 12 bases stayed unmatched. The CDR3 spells CASGNLAGGSHEQYF. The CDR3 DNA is TGCGCCAGCGGGAACTTAGCGGGGGGTTCCCACGAGCAGTACTTC.

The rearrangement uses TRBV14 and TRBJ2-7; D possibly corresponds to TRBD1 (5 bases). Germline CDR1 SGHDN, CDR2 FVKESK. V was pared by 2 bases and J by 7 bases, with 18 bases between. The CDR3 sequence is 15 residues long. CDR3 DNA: TGTGCCAGCAGCCAACTATTGACAGTTCTAGGGGAGCAGTACTTC. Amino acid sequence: CASSQLLTVLGEQYF. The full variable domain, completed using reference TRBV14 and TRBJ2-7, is EAGVTQFPSHSVIEKGQTVTLRCDPISGHDNLYWYRRVMGKEIKFLLHFVKESKQDESGMPNNRFLAERTGGTYSTLKVQPAELEDSGVYFCASSQLLTVLGEQYFGPGTRLTVT.

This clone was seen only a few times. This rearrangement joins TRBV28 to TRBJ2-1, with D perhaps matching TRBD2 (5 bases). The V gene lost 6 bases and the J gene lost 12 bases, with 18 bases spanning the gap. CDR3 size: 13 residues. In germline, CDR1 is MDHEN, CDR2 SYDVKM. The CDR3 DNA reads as TGTGCCAGCAGCCTCGACCCTAGCCTCCGGCAGTTCTTC. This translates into CASSLDPSLRQFF.

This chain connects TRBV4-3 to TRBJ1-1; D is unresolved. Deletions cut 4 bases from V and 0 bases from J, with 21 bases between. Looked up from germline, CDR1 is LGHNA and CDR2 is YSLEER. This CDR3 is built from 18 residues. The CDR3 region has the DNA TGCGCCAGCAGCCCTCGTAGGTGGACGGAGGATATGAACACTGAAGCTTTCTTT. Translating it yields CASSPRRWTEDMNTEAFF.

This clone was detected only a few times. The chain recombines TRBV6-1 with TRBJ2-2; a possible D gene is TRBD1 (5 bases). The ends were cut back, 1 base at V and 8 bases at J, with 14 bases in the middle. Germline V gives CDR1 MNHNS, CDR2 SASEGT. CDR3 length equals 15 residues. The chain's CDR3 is CASSEVQGMMGELFF. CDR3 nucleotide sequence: TGTGCCAGCAGTGAAGTCCAGGGAATGATGGGGGAGCTGTTTTTT.

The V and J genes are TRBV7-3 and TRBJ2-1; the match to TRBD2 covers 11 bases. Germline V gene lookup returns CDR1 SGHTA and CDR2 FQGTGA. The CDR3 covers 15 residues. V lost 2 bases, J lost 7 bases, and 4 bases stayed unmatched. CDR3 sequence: CASSLASGGPNEQFF. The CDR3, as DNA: TGTGCCAGCAGCTTAGCTAGCGGGGGGCCTAATGAGCAGTTCTTC. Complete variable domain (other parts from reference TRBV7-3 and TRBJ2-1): GAGVSQTPSNKVTEKGKYVELRCDPISGHTALYWYRQSLGQGPEFLIYFQGTGAADDSGLPNDRFFAVRPEGSVSTLKIQRTERGDSAVYLCASSLASGGPNEQFFGPGTRLTVL.

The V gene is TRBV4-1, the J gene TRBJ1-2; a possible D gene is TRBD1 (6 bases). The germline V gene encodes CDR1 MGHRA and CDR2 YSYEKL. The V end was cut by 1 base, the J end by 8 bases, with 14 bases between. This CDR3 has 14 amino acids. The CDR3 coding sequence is TGCGCCAGCAGCCAAGCAAGATACAGGGACGGCTACACCTTC. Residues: CASSQARYRDGYTF.

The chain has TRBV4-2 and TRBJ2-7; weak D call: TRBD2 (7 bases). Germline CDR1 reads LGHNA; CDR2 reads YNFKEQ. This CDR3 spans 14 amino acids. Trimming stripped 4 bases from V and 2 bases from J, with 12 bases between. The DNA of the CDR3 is TGTGCCAGCAGCCTAGGGGGGGGCGCCTACGAGCAGTACTTC. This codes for CASSLGGGAYEQYF.

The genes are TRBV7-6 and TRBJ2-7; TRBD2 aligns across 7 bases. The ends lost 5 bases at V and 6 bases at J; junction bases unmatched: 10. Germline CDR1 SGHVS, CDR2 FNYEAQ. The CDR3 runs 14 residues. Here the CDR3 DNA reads TGTGCCAGCAGCCCGCGGGGAGGGAGTTGCGAGCAGTACTTC. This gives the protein CASSPRGGSCEQYF.

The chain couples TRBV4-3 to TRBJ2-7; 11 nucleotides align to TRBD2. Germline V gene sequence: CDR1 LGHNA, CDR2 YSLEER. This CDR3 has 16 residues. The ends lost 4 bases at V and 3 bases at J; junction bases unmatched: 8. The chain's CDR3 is CASSRLAGTELYEQYF. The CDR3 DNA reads TGCGCCAGCAGCCGACTAGCGGGGACAGAGCTCTACGAGCAGTACTTC.

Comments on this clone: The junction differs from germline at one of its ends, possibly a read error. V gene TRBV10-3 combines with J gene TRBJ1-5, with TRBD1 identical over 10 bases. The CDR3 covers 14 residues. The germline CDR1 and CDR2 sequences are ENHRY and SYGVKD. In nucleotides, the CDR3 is TGTGCCATCACCCGGGACAGGGGCGGCCAGCCCCAGAATTTT. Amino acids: CAITRDRGGQPQNF.